A selection of T cell receptor beta chains follows, all from one sample in a study of molecular identifiers for immune sequencing clone quantification. A single record per CDR3 protein comes from TCRdb applying MiXCR to the PCR reads. The sample yields 88,000 or so distinct CDR3 sequences, roughly 23% seen once. The specimen was naive CD8+ T cells from blood, with Jurkat cell RNA spiked in. These receptors all come from a human donor in good health. Some libraries in this study had Jurkat cell RNA spiked in. Both conserved end residues are part of each CDR3. Each record gives: D gene, clone size, J gene, V gene, CDR3 protein, CDR3 DNA. D genes are given only for firm matches. Some rows mark clone size as missing; the rest say once, few, many or name a class of expanded clone.

d_call: .
clone_size: .
j_call: TRBJ1-6
v_call: TRBV19
cdr3_aa: CATGVNSPLHF
cdr3_nt: TGTGCCACAGGGGTCAATTCACCCCTCCACTTT

d_call: .
clone_size: .
j_call: TRBJ2-3
v_call: TRBV20-1
cdr3_aa: CSARGWGHDLPDTQYF
cdr3_nt: TGCAGTGCTAGAGGGTGGGGGCACGATCTACCAGATACGCAGTATTTT

d_call: TRBD2
clone_size: many
j_call: TRBJ2-3
v_call: TRBV11-2
cdr3_aa: CASSQGEGPDTQYF
cdr3_nt: TGTGCCAGCAGCCAAGGGGAGGGACCAGATACGCAGTATTTT

d_call: TRBD1
clone_size: .
j_call: TRBJ2-7
v_call: TRBV29-1
cdr3_aa: CSVEVPSRTGVSYEQYF
cdr3_nt: TGCAGCGTTGAAGTCCCGTCCCGGACAGGGGTTTCGTACGAGCAGTACTTC

d_call: TRBD1
clone_size: many
j_call: TRBJ2-7
v_call: TRBV11-2
cdr3_aa: CASTRTGDEQYF
cdr3_nt: TGTGCCAGCACCAGAACAGGGGACGAGCAGTACTTC

d_call: TRBD1
clone_size: .
j_call: TRBJ2-5
v_call: TRBV13
cdr3_aa: CASSSVGTGKEIQYF
cdr3_nt: TGTGCCAGCAGCTCGGTAGGGACAGGGAAAGAGATCCAGTACTTC

d_call: TRBD1
clone_size: many
j_call: TRBJ2-7
v_call: TRBV4-1
cdr3_aa: CASSQAGDRAYEQYF
cdr3_nt: TGCGCCAGCAGCCAAGCAGGGGACAGGGCCTACGAGCAGTACTTC

d_call: TRBD1
clone_size: many
j_call: TRBJ2-3
v_call: TRBV3-1
cdr3_aa: CASSSLLTGLSTDTQYF
cdr3_nt: TGTGCCAGCAGCTCCCTCTTGACAGGGCTCAGCACAGATACGCAGTATTTT

d_call: .
clone_size: few
j_call: TRBJ2-7
v_call: TRBV29-1
cdr3_aa: CSVRGMGLYEQYF
cdr3_nt: TGCAGCGTTAGGGGAATGGGGCTCTACGAGCAGTACTTC

d_call: .
clone_size: many
j_call: TRBJ2-7
v_call: TRBV27
cdr3_aa: CASSLNTGGLYYEQYF
cdr3_nt: TGTGCCAGCAGTTTAAATACCGGCGGACTTTACTACGAGCAGTACTTC

d_call: .
clone_size: many
j_call: TRBJ2-3
v_call: TRBV16
cdr3_aa: CASSLSGETAPSDTQYF
cdr3_nt: TGTGCCAGCAGCCTGTCGGGGGAGACCGCCCCGTCAGATACGCAGTATTTT

d_call: TRBD1
clone_size: many
j_call: TRBJ2-7
v_call: TRBV7-6
cdr3_aa: CASSLGQGSSYEQYF
cdr3_nt: TGTGCCAGCAGCTTAGGACAGGGCAGCTCCTACGAGCAGTACTTC

d_call: TRBD1
clone_size: few
j_call: TRBJ2-5
v_call: TRBV3-1
cdr3_aa: CASTNPAETGEETQYF
cdr3_nt: TGTGCCAGCACCAATCCAGCCGAGACAGGGGAGGAGACCCAGTACTTC

d_call: .
clone_size: .
j_call: TRBJ2-7
v_call: TRBV6-1
cdr3_aa: CASSEDSTYEQYF
cdr3_nt: TGTGCCAGCAGTGAAGACAGCACCTACGAGCAGTACTTC

d_call: .
clone_size: few
j_call: TRBJ2-7
v_call: TRBV29-1
cdr3_aa: CSVGTGTYEQYF
cdr3_nt: TGCAGCGTTGGAACAGGGACTTACGAGCAGTACTTC

d_call: TRBD1
clone_size: .
j_call: TRBJ1-5
v_call: TRBV19
cdr3_aa: CASSITPWTLTGEGNQPQHF
cdr3_nt: TGTGCCAGTAGTATCACTCCCTGGACTCTGACAGGGGAAGGGAATCAGCCCCAGCATTTT

d_call: .
clone_size: few
j_call: TRBJ2-7
v_call: TRBV6-2/TRBV6-3
cdr3_aa: CASTSGPGDSYEQYF
cdr3_nt: TGTGCCAGCACCTCCGGTCCGGGGGACTCCTACGAGCAGTACTTC

d_call: TRBD2
clone_size: many
j_call: TRBJ2-1
v_call: TRBV7-2
cdr3_aa: CASSLVGGGFDEQFF
cdr3_nt: TGTGCCAGCAGCTTAGTCGGGGGAGGGTTCGATGAGCAGTTCTTC

d_call: .
clone_size: many
j_call: TRBJ1-1
v_call: TRBV5-1
cdr3_aa: CASSFSLNTEAFF
cdr3_nt: TGCGCCAGCAGCTTTAGCCTGAACACTGAAGCTTTCTTT

d_call: TRBD2
clone_size: few
j_call: TRBJ2-1
v_call: TRBV6-6
cdr3_aa: CASSYLGGNEQFF
cdr3_nt: TGTGCCAGCAGCTACCTCGGGGGGAATGAGCAGTTCTTC

d_call: .
clone_size: .
j_call: TRBJ2-1
v_call: TRBV7-9
cdr3_aa: CASSFELAPYNEQFF
cdr3_nt: TGTGCCAGCAGCTTCGAACTAGCCCCCTACAATGAGCAGTTCTTC

d_call: .
clone_size: few
j_call: TRBJ2-2
v_call: TRBV12-3/TRBV12-4
cdr3_aa: CASSWTENTGELFF
cdr3_nt: TGTGCCAGCAGTTGGACCGAAAACACCGGGGAGCTGTTTTTT

d_call: .
clone_size: many
j_call: TRBJ1-5
v_call: TRBV7-9
cdr3_aa: CASSLGDMGNQPQHF
cdr3_nt: TGTGCCAGCAGCTTAGGGGATATGGGCAATCAGCCCCAGCATTTT

d_call: .
clone_size: many
j_call: TRBJ2-5
v_call: TRBV4-1
cdr3_aa: CASSQAAGSLETQYF
cdr3_nt: TGCGCCAGCAGCCAAGCGGCGGGATCGTTGGAGACCCAGTACTTC

d_call: TRBD1
clone_size: many
j_call: TRBJ2-7
v_call: TRBV6-5
cdr3_aa: CASSRTGDTYEQYF
cdr3_nt: TGTGCCAGCTCCCGGACAGGTGATACGTACGAGCAGTACTTC

d_call: .
clone_size: few
j_call: TRBJ1-2
v_call: TRBV30
cdr3_aa: CAWSFLRDGGFYGYTF
cdr3_nt: TGTGCCTGGAGTTTCCTCCGGGACGGGGGTTTCTATGGCTACACCTTC

d_call: .
clone_size: .
j_call: TRBJ2-7
v_call: TRBV6-5
cdr3_aa: CASSCSIDYEQYF
cdr3_nt: TGTGCCAGCAGTTGCTCGATAGACTACGAGCAGTACTTC

d_call: TRBD1
clone_size: many
j_call: TRBJ2-2
v_call: TRBV29-1
cdr3_aa: CSVGDRENTGELFF
cdr3_nt: TGCAGCGTTGGGGACAGGGAGAACACCGGGGAGCTGTTTTTT